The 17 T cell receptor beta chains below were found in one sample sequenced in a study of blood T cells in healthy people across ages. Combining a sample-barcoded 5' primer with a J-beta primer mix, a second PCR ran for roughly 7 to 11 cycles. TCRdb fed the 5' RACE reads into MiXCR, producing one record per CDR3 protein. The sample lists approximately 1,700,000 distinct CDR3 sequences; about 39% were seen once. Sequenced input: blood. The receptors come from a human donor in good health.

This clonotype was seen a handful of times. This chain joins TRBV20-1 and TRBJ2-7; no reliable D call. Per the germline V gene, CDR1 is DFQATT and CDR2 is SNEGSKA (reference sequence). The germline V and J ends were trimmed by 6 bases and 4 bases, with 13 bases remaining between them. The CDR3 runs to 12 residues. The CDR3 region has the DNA TGCAGTGCCCTTTTAGGCTGGTACGAGCAGTACTTC. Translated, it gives CSALLGWYEQYF.

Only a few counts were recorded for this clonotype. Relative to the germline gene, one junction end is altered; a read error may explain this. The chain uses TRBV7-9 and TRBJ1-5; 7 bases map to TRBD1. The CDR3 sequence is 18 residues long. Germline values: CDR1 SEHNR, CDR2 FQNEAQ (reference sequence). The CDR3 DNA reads TGTGCCAGCAGCTTAGGAAGTGCAGGGGGTCTCCCCAATCTGCCCCAGCATTTT. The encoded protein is CASSLGSAGGLPNLPQHF.

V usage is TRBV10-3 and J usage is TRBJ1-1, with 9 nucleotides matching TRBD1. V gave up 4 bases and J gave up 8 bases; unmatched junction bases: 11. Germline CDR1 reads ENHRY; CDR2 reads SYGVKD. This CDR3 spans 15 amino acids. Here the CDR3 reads CAISGPGQGFPEAFF. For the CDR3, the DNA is TGTGCCATCAGTGGACCGGGACAGGGATTCCCCGAAGCTTTCTTT.

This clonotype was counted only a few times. The CDR3 bases are TGCAGTGCTAGAATGCGCGGGGGACCCACAGATACGCAGTATTTT. It encodes CSARMRGGPTDTQYF. The genes are TRBV20-1 and TRBJ2-3; 7 positions agree with TRBD2. CDR3 length: 15 amino acids. Germline CDR1 and CDR2: DFQATT and SNEGSKA (reference sequence). Losses at the gene ends were 2 bases for V and 2 bases for J; bases not matched to a gene: 7.

This CDR3 is CASSHGQGQETQYF. The CDR3 DNA reads as TGTGCCAGCAGCCATGGACAGGGGCAAGAGACCCAGTACTTC. The rearrangement uses TRBV4-2 and TRBJ2-5, with TRBD1 matching over 9 bases. Germline CDR1 LGHNA, CDR2 YNFKEQ. The CDR3 has 14 amino acids. The ends lost 3 bases at V and 2 bases at J; junction bases unmatched: 1.

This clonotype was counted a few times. Written as DNA, the CDR3 is TGCAGTGCTAGACTGACCGGGGGGGGCTGGGAGACCCAGTACTTC. Translated, it gives CSARLTGGGWETQYF. The V gene is TRBV20-1, the J gene TRBJ2-5; 8 positions match TRBD2. CDR3 length: 15 amino acids. The germline V gene has CDR1 DFQATT and CDR2 SNEGSKA (reference sequence). With 2 bases clipped from V and 5 bases from J, the junction kept 10 bases outside the gene matches.

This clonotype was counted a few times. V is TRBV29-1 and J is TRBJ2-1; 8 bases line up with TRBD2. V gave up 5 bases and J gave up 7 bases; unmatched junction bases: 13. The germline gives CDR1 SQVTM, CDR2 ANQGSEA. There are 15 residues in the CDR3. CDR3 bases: TGCAGCGTTCAGGACTGGGGACTAGGGGTGAATGAGCAGTTCTTC. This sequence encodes CSVQDWGLGVNEQFF.

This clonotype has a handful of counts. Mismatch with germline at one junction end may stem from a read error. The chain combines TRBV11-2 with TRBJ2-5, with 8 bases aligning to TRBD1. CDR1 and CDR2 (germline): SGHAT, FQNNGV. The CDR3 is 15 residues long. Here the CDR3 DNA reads TGTGCCACCAGCCGGACAGGGTACTTCCAAGAGACCCAGTACTTC. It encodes CATSRTGYFQETQYF.

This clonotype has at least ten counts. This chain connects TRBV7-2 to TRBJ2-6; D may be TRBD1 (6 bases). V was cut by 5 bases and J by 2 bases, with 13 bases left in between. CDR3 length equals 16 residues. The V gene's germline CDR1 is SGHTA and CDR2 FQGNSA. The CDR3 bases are TGTGCCAGCAGCCCCCCAGGGGCGGCTGGGGCCAACGTCCTGACTTTC. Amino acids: CASSPPGAAGANVLTF.

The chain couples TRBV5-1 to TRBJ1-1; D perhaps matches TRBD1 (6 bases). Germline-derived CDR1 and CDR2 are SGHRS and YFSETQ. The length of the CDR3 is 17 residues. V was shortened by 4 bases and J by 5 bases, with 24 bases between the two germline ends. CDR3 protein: CASSPSSADRRGTEAFF. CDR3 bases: TGCGCCAGCAGCCCCTCCTCCGCCGACAGGAGGGGAACTGAAGCTTTCTTT. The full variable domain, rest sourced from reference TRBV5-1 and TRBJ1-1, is KAGVTQTPRYLIKTRGQQVTLSCSPISGHRSVSWYQQTPGQGLQFLFEYFSETQRNKGNFPGRFSGRQFSNSRSEMNVSTLELGDSALYLCASSPSSADRRGTEAFFGQGTRLTVV.

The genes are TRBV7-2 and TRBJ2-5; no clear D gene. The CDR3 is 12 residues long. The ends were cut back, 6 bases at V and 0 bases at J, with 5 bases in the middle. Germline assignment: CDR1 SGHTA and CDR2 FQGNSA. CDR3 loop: CASSRNQETQYF. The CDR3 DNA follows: TGTGCCAGCAGTCGTAACCAAGAGACCCAGTACTTC. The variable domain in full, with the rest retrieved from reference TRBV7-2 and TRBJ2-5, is GAGVSQSPSNKVTEKGKDVELRCDPISGHTALYWYRQSLGQGLEFLIYFQGNSAPDKSGLPSDRFSAERTGGSVSTLTIQRTQQEDSAVYLCASSRNQETQYFGPGTRLLVL.

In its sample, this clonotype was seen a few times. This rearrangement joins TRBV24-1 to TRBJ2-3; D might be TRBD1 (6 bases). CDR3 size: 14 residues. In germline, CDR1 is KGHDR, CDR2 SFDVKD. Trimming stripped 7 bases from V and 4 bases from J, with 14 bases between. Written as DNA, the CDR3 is TGTGCCACCAGCGGGACACCGACGGCAGATACGCAGTATTTT. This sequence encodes CATSGTPTADTQYF.

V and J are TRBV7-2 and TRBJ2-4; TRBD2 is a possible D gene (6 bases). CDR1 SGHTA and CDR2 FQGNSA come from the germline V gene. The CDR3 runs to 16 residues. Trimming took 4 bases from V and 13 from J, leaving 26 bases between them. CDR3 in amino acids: CASSSGLPNNYNEQYF. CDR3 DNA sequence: TGTGCCAGCAGCTCGGGACTCCCAAATAACTACAATGAGCAGTACTTC.

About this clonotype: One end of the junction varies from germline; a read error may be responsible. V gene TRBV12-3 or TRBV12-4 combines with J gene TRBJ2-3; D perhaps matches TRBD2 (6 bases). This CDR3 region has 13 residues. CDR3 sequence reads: CASGGTRGDAQYF. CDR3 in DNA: TGTGCCAGTGGGGGGACCAGAGGAGATGCGCAATATTTT.

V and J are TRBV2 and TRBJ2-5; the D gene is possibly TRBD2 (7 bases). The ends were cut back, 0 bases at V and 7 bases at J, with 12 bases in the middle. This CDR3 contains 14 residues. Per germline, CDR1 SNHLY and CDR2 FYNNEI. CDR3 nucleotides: TGTGCCAGCAGTGAAGCGGCAGGGGAGGGGACCCAGTACTTC. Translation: CASSEAAGEGTQYF.

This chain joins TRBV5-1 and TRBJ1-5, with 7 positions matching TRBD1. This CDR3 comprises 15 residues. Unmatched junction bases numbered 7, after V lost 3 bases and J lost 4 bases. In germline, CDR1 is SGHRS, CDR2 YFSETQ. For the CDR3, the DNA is TGCGCCAGCAGCTCCGGGGACAGAGGGAATCAGCCCCAGCATTTT. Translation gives CASSSGDRGNQPQHF.

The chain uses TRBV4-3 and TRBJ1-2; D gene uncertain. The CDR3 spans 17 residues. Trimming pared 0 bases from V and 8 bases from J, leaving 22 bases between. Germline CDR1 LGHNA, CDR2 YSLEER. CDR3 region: CASSQEISAAQWRGYTF. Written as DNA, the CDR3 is TGCGCCAGCAGCCAAGAGATTTCGGCAGCTCAATGGAGGGGCTACACCTTC.